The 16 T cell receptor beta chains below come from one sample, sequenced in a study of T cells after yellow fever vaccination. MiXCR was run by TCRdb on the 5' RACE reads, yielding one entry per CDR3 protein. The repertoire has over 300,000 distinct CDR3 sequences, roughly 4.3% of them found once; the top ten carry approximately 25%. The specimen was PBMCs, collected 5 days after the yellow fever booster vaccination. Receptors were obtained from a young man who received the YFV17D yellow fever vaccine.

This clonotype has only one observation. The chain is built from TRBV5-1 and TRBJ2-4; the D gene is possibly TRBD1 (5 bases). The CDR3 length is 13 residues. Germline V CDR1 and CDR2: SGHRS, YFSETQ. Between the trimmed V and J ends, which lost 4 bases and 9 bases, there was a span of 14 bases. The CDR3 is CASSVSGRSIQYF. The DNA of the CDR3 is TGCGCCAGCAGCGTATCAGGGCGGAGCATTCAGTACTTC.

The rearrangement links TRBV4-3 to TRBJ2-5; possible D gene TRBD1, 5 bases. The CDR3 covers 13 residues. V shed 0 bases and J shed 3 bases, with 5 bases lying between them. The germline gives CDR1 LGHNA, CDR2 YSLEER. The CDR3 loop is CASSQEGEETQYF. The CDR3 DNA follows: TGCGCCAGCAGCCAAGAAGGGGAAGAGACCCAGTACTTC.

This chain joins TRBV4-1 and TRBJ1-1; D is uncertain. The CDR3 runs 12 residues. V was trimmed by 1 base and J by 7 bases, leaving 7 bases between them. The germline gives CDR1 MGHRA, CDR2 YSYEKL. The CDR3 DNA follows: TGCGCCAGCAGCCAAGTTGGCAATGAAGCTTTCTTT. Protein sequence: CASSQVGNEAFF.

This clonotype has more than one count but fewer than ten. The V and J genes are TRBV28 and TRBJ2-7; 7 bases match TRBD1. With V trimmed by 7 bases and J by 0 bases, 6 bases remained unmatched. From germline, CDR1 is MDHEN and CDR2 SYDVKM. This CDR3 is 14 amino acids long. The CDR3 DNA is TGTGCCAGCACTCGACAGGGAACCTCCTACGAGCAGTACTTC. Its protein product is CASTRQGTSYEQYF.

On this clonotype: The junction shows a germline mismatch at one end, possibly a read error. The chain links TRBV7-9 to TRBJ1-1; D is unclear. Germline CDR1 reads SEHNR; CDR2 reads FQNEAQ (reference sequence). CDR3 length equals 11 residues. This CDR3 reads CASCFGIEAFF. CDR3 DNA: TGTGCCAGCTGCTTCGGGATTGAAGCTTTCTTT.

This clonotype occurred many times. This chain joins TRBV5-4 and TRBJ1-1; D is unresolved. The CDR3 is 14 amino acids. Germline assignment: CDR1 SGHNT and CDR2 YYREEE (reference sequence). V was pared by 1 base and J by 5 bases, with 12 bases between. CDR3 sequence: CASSLSGDSTEAFF. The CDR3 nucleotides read TGTGCCAGCAGCTTGAGTGGGGATTCTACTGAAGCTTTCTTT.

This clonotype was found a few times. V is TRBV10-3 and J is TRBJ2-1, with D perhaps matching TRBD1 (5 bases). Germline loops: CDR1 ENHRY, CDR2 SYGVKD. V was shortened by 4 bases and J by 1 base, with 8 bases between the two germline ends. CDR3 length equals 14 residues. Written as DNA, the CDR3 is TGTGCCATCAGTGGTCCAGGGTCCTACAATGAGCAGTTCTTC. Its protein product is CAISGPGSYNEQFF.

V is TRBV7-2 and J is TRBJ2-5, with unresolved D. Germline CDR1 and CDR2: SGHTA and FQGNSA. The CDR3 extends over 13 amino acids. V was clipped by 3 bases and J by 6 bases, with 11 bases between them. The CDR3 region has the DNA TGTGCCAGCAGCTTGGGTATAGGGAAGACCCAGTACTTC. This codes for CASSLGIGKTQYF.

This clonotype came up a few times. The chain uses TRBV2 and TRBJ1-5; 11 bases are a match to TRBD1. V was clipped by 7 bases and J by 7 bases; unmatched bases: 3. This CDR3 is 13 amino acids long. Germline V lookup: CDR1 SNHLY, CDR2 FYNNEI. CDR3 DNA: TGTGCCAGCAAGGGACAGGGGGTCCAGCCCCAGCATTTT. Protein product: CASKGQGVQPQHF.

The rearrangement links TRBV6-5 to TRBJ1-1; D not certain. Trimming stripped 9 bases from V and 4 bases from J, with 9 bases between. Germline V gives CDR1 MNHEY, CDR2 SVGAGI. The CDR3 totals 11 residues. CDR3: CASIRATEAFF. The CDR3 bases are TGTGCCAGTATTCGCGCCACTGAAGCTTTCTTT.

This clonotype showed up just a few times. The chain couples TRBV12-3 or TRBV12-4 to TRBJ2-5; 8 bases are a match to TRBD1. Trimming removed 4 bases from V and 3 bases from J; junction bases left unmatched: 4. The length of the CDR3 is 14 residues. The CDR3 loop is CASSWTGSEETQYF. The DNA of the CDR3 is TGTGCCAGCAGTTGGACAGGGTCCGAAGAGACCCAGTACTTC.

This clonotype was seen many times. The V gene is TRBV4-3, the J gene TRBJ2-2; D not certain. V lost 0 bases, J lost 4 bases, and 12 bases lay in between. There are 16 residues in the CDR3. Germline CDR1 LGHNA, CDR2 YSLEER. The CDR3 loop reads CASSQEVMTATGELFF. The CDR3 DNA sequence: TGCGCCAGCAGCCAAGAAGTTATGACCGCCACCGGGGAGCTGTTTTTT.

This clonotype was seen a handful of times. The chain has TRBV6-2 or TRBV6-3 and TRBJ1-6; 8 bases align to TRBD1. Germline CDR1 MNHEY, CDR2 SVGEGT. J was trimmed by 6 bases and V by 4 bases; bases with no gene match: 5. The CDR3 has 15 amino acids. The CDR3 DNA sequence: TGTGCCAGCAGTTCCAGGGGGCGCGGTAATTCACCCCTCCACTTT. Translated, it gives CASSSRGRGNSPLHF.

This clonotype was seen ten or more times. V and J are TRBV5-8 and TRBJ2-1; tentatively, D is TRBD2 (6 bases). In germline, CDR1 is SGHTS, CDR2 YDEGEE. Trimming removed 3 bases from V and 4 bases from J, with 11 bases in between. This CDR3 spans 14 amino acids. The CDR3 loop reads CASSSGTGYNEQFF. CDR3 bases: TGTGCCAGCAGCTCCGGGACTGGATACAATGAGCAGTTCTTC. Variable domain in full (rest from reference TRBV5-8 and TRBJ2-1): EAGVTQSPTHLIKTRGQQATLRCSPISGHTSVYWYQQALGLGLQFLLWYDEGEERNRGNFPPRFSGRQFPNYSSELNVNALELEDSALYLCASSSGTGYNEQFFGPGTRLTVL.

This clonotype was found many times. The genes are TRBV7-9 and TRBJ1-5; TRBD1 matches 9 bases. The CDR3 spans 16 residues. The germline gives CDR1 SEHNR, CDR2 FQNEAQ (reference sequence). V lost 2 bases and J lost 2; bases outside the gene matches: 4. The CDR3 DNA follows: TGTGCCAGCAGCTTATTGGGACAGGGTGGCAATCAGCCCCAGCATTTT. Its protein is CASSLLGQGGNQPQHF. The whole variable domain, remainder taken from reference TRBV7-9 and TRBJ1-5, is DTGVSQNPRHKITKRGQNVTFRCDPISEHNRLYWYRQTLGQGPEFLTYFQNEAQLEKSRLLSDRFSAERPKGSFSTLEIQRTEQGDSAMYLCASSLLGQGGNQPQHFGDGTRLSIL.

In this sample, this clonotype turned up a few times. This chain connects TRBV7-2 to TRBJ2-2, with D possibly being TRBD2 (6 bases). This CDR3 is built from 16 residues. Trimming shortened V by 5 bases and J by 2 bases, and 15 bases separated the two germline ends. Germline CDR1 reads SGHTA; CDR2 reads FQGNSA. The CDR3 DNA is TGTGCCAGCAGCAGTTTGGGGGGACGAAACACCGGGGAGCTGTTTTTT. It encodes CASSSLGGRNTGELFF.